The 30 T cell receptor beta chains below all came from one sample that was sequenced in a study of post-analysis software for immune sequencing data. Their antigen targets remain unknown. Included in the TCR beta cDNA libraries were unique molecular identifiers. One entry per CDR3 protein, called by TCRdb with MiXCR from the PCR reads. The profile shows approximately 440,000 distinct CDR3 sequences, around 40% of them singletons. Study conclusions and caveats: In patients, TRBV5-6, TRBV5-1 and TRBV20-1 belonged to five TRBV segments found more frequently than in controls.

The sample taken for sequencing was blood. The receptors here all came from a girl under 18 with multiple sclerosis.

This chain connects TRBV12-3 or TRBV12-4 to TRBJ2-1; possibly TRBD1 for D (5 bases). The CDR3 length is 12 residues. Trimming removed 8 bases at V and 6 bases at J, with 11 bases between. The CDR3 is CASESGANEQFF. The CDR3 DNA is TGTGCCAGCGAGTCTGGGGCCAATGAGCAGTTCTTC.

V gene TRBV28 combines with J gene TRBJ2-1, with no clear D. The CDR3 contains 15 residues. With 2 bases removed from V and 6 bases from J, the gap between germline ends came to 14 bases. The germline V gene has CDR1 MDHEN and CDR2 SYDVKM. The CDR3 is CASSLGILAGNEQFF. CDR3 nucleotides: TGTGCCAGCAGTTTAGGAATCCTCGCCGGCAATGAGCAGTTCTTC.

The chain couples TRBV7-9 to TRBJ2-7; D remains ambiguous. V was pared by 1 base and J by 4 bases, with 11 bases between. CDR3 size: 14 residues. The germline V gene has CDR1 SEHNR and CDR2 FQNEAQ (reference sequence). CDR3 bases: TGTGCCAGCAGCTTAGGAATCCTGGGTTACGAGCAGTACTTC. Translation: CASSLGILGYEQYF. The full variable domain, rest sourced from reference TRBV7-9 and TRBJ2-7, is DTGVSQNPRHKITKRGQNVTFRCDPISEHNRLYWYRQTLGQGPEFLTYFQNEAQLEKSRLLSDRFSAERPKGSFSTLEIQRTEQGDSAMYLCASSLGILGYEQYFGPGTRLTVT.

V and J are TRBV2 and TRBJ2-1; 8 nucleotides match TRBD2. The length of the CDR3 is 18 residues. Germline loops: CDR1 SNHLY, CDR2 FYNNEI. J gave up 5 bases and V 6 bases, and 18 bases lay outside the gene matches. The CDR3 loop is CASSLTPDERERNNEQFF. In DNA form, the CDR3 reads TGTGCCAGCAGCTTGACCCCGGATGAGCGGGAGCGGAACAATGAGCAGTTCTTC.

This clonotype was counted only a few times. The V call is TRBV15, the J call TRBJ2-3, with a possible D match to TRBD2 (5 bases). Germline assignment: CDR1 LNHNV and CDR2 YYDKDF (reference sequence). The CDR3 is made up of 15 amino acids. The ends were cut back, 3 bases at V and 3 bases at J, with 13 bases in the middle. CDR3: CATSSLAGGTDTQYF. As DNA, the CDR3 is TGTGCCACCAGCAGCCTAGCTGGAGGAACAGATACGCAGTATTTT.

The rearrangement uses TRBV7-3 and TRBJ2-1; either TRBD1 or TRBD2 may fit D (5 bases each). The germline V gene has CDR1 SGHTA and CDR2 FQGTGA. CDR3 size: 15 residues. The V and J ends lost 2 bases and 5 bases respectively, with 13 bases between them. CDR3 bases: TGTGCCAGCAGCTTATTGGGGCAGGGAGACAATGAGCAGTTCTTC. It encodes CASSLLGQGDNEQFF.

V and J are TRBV5-1 and TRBJ1-5; 12 bases fit TRBD1. CDR1 SGHRS and CDR2 YFSETQ come from the germline V gene. V shed 3 bases, J shed 4 bases, and the junction held 2 bases outside the gene matches. The CDR3 extends over 15 amino acids. DNA of the CDR3: TGCGCCAGCAGCTGGGGACAGGGGGCGAATCAGCCCCAGCATTTT. Translated, it gives CASSWGQGANQPQHF. The full variable domain, completed using reference TRBV5-1 and TRBJ1-5, is KAGVTQTPRYLIKTRGQQVTLSCSPISGHRSVSWYQQTPGQGLQFLFEYFSETQRNKGNFPGRFSGRQFSNSRSEMNVSTLELGDSALYLCASSWGQGANQPQHFGDGTRLSIL.

This clonotype was found a few times. This chain connects TRBV20-1 to TRBJ2-7, with a tentative D call TRBD1 (7 bases). The CDR3 is 16 residues long. Germline V gene data show CDR1 as DFQATT and CDR2 as SNEGSKA (reference sequence). Deletions cut 3 bases from V and 5 bases from J, with 23 bases between. The CDR3 DNA follows: TGCAGTGCTAGGAGACCCGGGACAGCGGGCCCTAACGAGCAGTACTTC. Translating it yields CSARRPGTAGPNEQYF.

V usage is TRBV12-3 or TRBV12-4 and J usage is TRBJ1-4; a possible D gene is TRBD1 (5 bases). The CDR3 extends over 15 amino acids. V lost 7 bases and J 4 bases, leaving 16 bases between the germline ends. DNA of the CDR3: TGTGCCAGCATCTTCGCGGGGACGGGTAATGAAAAACTGTTTTTT. Protein sequence: CASIFAGTGNEKLFF.

About this clonotype: One end of the junction varies from germline; a read error may be responsible. The chain employs TRBV27 and TRBJ2-7; 14 bases match TRBD2. The CDR3 length is 15 residues. Germline V gene lookup returns CDR1 MNHEY and CDR2 SMNVEV (reference sequence). The CDR3 region has the DNA TGTACCAGCAGTCCTGGGACTAGCGGGAGCTACGAGCAGTACTTC. Translated, it gives CTSSPGTSGSYEQYF.

V gene TRBV5-1 combines with J gene TRBJ2-1; D unclear. The CDR3 is 13 residues long. V was clipped by 3 bases and J by 5 bases, with 9 bases between them. The germline V gene has CDR1 SGHRS and CDR2 YFSETQ. In DNA, the CDR3 is TGCGCCAGCAGCTCGGACGTGAACAATGAGCAGTTCTTC. Its translation: CASSSDVNNEQFF.

In its sample, this clonotype was seen many times. The rearrangement joins TRBV9 to TRBJ2-1; D ambiguous. Germline CDR1 is SGDLS and CDR2 is YYNGEE. V shed 4 bases and J shed 4 bases, with 9 bases lying between them. The CDR3 is made up of 13 amino acids. Here the CDR3 reads CASSPPYYNEQFF. The CDR3 coding sequence is TGTGCCAGCAGCCCCCCGTATTACAATGAGCAGTTCTTC.

This clonotype was detected ten times or more. The J gene is TRBJ2-5, the V gene TRBV28; 14 bases map to TRBD2. The V gene's germline CDR1 is MDHEN and CDR2 SYDVKM. The V segment lost 5 bases and the J segment 4 bases; nucleotides outside the gene matches: 6. The CDR3 is made up of 16 amino acids. The CDR3 coding sequence is TGTGCCAGCAGTCAATCCGGACTAGCGGGAGGAGAGACCCAGTACTTC. Translating gives CASSQSGLAGGETQYF.

V gene TRBV5-1 combines with J gene TRBJ2-5; possible D gene TRBD1, 6 bases. The germline V and J ends were trimmed by 0 bases and 11 bases, with 20 bases remaining between them. The CDR3 contains 15 residues. The germline V gene has CDR1 SGHRS and CDR2 YFSETQ. CDR3 sequence (DNA): TGCGCCAGCAGCTTGGCCTTATCGACAGGCAATGAGCAGTACTTC. Translation gives CASSLALSTGNEQYF.

This clonotype was counted only a few times. The chain combines TRBV21-1 with TRBJ2-7; the table assigns TRBD2, which was not confirmed against the DNA. TRBV21-1 is a recognized pseudogene. CDR3 length: 15 amino acids. CDR3 nucleotide sequence: TGTGCCAGCGAGGGACCTTGCGGCTCCTACAATGAGCAGTACTTC. The encoded protein is CASEGPCGSYNEQYF.

The rearrangement uses TRBV24-1 and TRBJ2-1, with 7 bases identical to TRBD2. The germline CDR1 and CDR2 sequences are KGHDR and SFDVKD. The CDR3 has 14 residues. Trimming at V came to 5 bases and at J to 7 bases, leaving 7 bases not matched to a gene. CDR3 bases: TGTGCCACCAGTGCGGCGGGAGATTGGAATGAGCAGTTCTTC. It yields the protein CATSAAGDWNEQFF.

V usage is TRBV20-1 and J usage is TRBJ2-4, with 9 bases that match TRBD1. V shed 3 bases, J shed 8 bases, and the junction held 8 bases outside the gene matches. There are 14 residues in the CDR3. Germline V gene lookup returns CDR1 DFQATT and CDR2 SNEGSKA (reference sequence). The CDR3 DNA sequence: TGCAGTGCTAGGGAAGGGACAGGGAGGGACATTCAGTACTTC. It yields the protein CSAREGTGRDIQYF.

The chain joins TRBV7-2 to TRBJ1-1; D is unclear. The V end was cut by 0 bases, the J end by 0 bases, with 5 bases between. Looked up from germline, CDR1 is SGHTA and CDR2 is FQGNSA. The CDR3 extends over 14 amino acids. The CDR3 protein is CASSLATLNTEAFF. CDR3 DNA sequence: TGTGCCAGCAGCTTAGCGACTTTGAACACTGAAGCTTTCTTT.

In its sample, this clonotype was seen a few times. The J gene is TRBJ1-2, the V gene TRBV20-1, with 7 bases that match TRBD1. The CDR3 contains 13 residues. Germline-derived CDR1 and CDR2 are DFQATT and SNEGSKA (reference sequence). Trimming took 8 bases from V and 0 from J; bases not matched to a gene: 6. The CDR3 sequence: CSTLTGSNYGYTF. CDR3 sequence (DNA): TGCAGTACTTTGACAGGGTCTAACTATGGCTACACCTTC.

The V and J genes are TRBV3-1 and TRBJ2-3, with TRBD2 matching over 11 bases. The V gene's germline CDR1 is LGHDT and CDR2 YNNKEL (reference sequence). After removal of 4 bases from V and 5 bases from J, the junction contained 8 bases not matched to a gene. This CDR3 spans 16 amino acids. CDR3 in amino acids: CASSRIRGLAGDTQYF. The DNA for the CDR3 is TGTGCCAGCAGCCGAATAAGAGGACTAGCGGGAGATACGCAGTATTTT.

The chain has TRBV4-1 and TRBJ2-7, with 12 bases that match TRBD2. J lost 3 bases, V lost 1 base, and 4 bases had no gene match. From germline, CDR1 is MGHRA and CDR2 YSYEKL. CDR3 length equals 16 residues. The CDR3 spells CASSQGEGLAGYEQYF. DNA for the CDR3: TGCGCCAGCAGCCAAGGGGAGGGACTAGCGGGCTACGAGCAGTACTTC.

The V and J genes are TRBV13 and TRBJ2-1; D is tentatively TRBD1 or TRBD2 (5 bases each). This CDR3 spans 17 amino acids. Germline lookup yields CDR1 PRHDT and CDR2 FYEKMQ (reference sequence). Trimming removed 0 bases from V and 0 bases from J, with 12 bases in between. In DNA form, the CDR3 reads TGTGCCAGCAGCTTAGGAGGGTCAGGGAGCTCCTACAATGAGCAGTTCTTC. Encoded protein: CASSLGGSGSSYNEQFF.

J is TRBJ1-2 and V is TRBV7-2; tentatively, D is TRBD1 (6 bases). CDR3 length: 15 amino acids. V was cut by 1 base and J by 8 bases, with 17 bases left in between. Germline assignment: CDR1 SGHTA and CDR2 FQGNSA. CDR3 in DNA: TGTGCCAGCAGCTTAGGCAAGGGGGAGGGTTACGGCTACACCTTC. Its protein is CASSLGKGEGYGYTF.

This clonotype has a handful of counts. J is TRBJ2-4 and V is TRBV7-2, with D perhaps matching TRBD2 (6 bases). With 2 bases removed from V and 7 bases from J, the gap between germline ends came to 15 bases. The CDR3 runs 15 residues. CDR1 and CDR2 from the germline V gene are SGHTA and FQGNSA. The CDR3 DNA reads as TGTGCCAGCAGCTTATCTAACGGGAGATTGAACATTCAGTACTTC. This gives the protein CASSLSNGRLNIQYF.

The V call is TRBV28, the J call TRBJ2-1, with D possibly matching TRBD2 (5 bases). V was pared by 5 bases and J by 4 bases, with 18 bases between. CDR1 is MDHEN, CDR2 SYDVKM, per germline. This CDR3 is 16 amino acids long. The CDR3 is CASSPGTRGFYNEQFF. For the CDR3, the DNA is TGTGCCAGCAGTCCCGGCACCCGGGGATTTTACAATGAGCAGTTCTTC.

In its sample, this clonotype was seen a few times. The rearrangement uses TRBV4-3 and TRBJ2-2; 7 bases match TRBD2. Per the germline V gene, CDR1 is LGHNA and CDR2 is YSLEER. The CDR3 length is 14 residues. V trimming: 1 base; J trimming: 5 bases; junction bases outside the gene matches: 1. As DNA, the CDR3 is TGCGCCAGCAGCCAAGGGGAGGGTACCGGGGAGCTGTTTTTT. It translates to CASSQGEGTGELFF.

This clonotype was seen only a few times. The chain couples TRBV10-2 to TRBJ2-3, with D perhaps assigned TRBD1 or TRBD2 (7 bases each). This CDR3 region has 15 residues. Germline CDR1 WSHSY, CDR2 SAAADI. Trimming removed 6 bases at V and 0 bases at J, with 13 bases between. CDR3: CASRAGQTSTDTQYF. CDR3 nucleotides: TGCGCCAGCAGAGCGGGACAGACTAGCACAGATACGCAGTATTTT.

Only a few counts were recorded for this clonotype. The chain couples TRBV10-3 to TRBJ2-5, with 10 nucleotides matching TRBD2. The CDR3 spans 17 residues. The V gene end was trimmed by 0 bases and the J gene end by 6 bases; junction bases not matched to a gene: 10. CDR1 and CDR2 from the germline V gene are ENHRY and SYGVKD. CDR3 protein: CAISESKASGSKKTQYF. CDR3 nucleotide sequence: TGTGCCATCAGTGAGTCGAAGGCTAGCGGGAGTAAAAAGACCCAGTACTTC.

The chain combines TRBV29-1 with TRBJ1-4, with D uncertain. Trimming took off 2 bases at V and 5 bases at J, with 3 bases between the two ends. In germline, CDR1 is SQVTM, CDR2 ANQGSEA. CDR3 size: 11 residues. CDR3 sequence (DNA): TGCAGCGTTGAATGGAATGAAAAACTGTTTTTT. It yields the protein CSVEWNEKLFF.

There are a few counts of this clonotype. The rearrangement links TRBV13 to TRBJ2-7; the D call may be TRBD1 or TRBD2 (5 bases each). V was clipped by 5 bases and J by 0 bases, with 17 bases between them. Germline CDR1 reads PRHDT; CDR2 reads FYEKMQ (reference sequence). The CDR3 covers 16 residues. CDR3 sequence: CASSAGTSRSSYEQYF. The CDR3 DNA sequence: TGTGCCAGCAGCGCCGGGACCTCAAGGAGCTCCTACGAGCAGTACTTC.